This TCR beta chain was recorded in a study of T cells in Graves' hyperthyroidism and ophthalmopathy. Across the whole study: The authors collected peripheral blood at initial diagnosis, before any treatment. Study-wide results and limits: Most clonotypes expanded in thyroid above 0.001 were likewise present in blood.

V gave up 0 bases and J gave up 3 bases, with 27 bases separating them. CDR3 length: 19 amino acids. The germline CDR1 and CDR2 sequences are DFQATT and SNEGSKA (reference sequence). 10 ml fresh peripheral blood yielded the PBMCs. The sample holds a few counts of this clonotype. What it binds is not known. What was amplified from RNA transcripts were TCR beta CDR3 regions. In the first-round RT-PCR of the TCR CDR3, the HTBI primer set was used. TCRdb re-called the multiplex PCR reads through MiXCR, storing one row per CDR3 protein. Here the sample spans roughly 500,000 distinct CDR3 sequences, around 14% being singletons.

The source of this sequence is a woman in her twenties or thirties with Graves' hyperthyroidism that later progressed to Graves' ophthalmopathy. The chain joins TRBV20-1 to TRBJ2-7, with D possibly matching TRBD2 (10 bases). Source material: blood. The CDR3 DNA reads as TGCAGTGCTAGAGACCAGACAGGGGGGTCCCGGACTAGCGGCTACGAGCAGTACTTC. This sequence encodes CSARDQTGGSRTSGYEQYF.